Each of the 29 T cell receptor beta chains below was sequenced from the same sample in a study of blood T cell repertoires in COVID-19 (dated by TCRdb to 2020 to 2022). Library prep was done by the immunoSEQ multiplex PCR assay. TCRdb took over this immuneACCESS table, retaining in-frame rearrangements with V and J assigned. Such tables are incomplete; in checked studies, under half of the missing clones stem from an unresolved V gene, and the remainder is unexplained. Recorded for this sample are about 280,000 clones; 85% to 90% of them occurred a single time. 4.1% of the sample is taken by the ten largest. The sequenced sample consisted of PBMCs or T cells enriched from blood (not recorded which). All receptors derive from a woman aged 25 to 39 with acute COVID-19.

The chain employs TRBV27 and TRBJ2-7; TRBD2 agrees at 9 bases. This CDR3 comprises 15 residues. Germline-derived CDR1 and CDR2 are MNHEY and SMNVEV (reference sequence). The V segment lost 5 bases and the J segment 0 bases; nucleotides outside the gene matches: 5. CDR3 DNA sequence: TGTGCCAGCAGTACAAATAGCGGGAGCTCCTACGAGCAGTACTTC. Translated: CASSTNSGSSYEQYF.

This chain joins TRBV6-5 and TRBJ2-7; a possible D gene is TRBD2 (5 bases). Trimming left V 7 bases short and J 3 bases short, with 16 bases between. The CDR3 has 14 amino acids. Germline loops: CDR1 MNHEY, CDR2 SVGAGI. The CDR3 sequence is CASMTATSGYEQYF. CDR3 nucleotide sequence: TGTGCCAGCATGACGGCCACAAGCGGCTACGAGCAGTACTTC.

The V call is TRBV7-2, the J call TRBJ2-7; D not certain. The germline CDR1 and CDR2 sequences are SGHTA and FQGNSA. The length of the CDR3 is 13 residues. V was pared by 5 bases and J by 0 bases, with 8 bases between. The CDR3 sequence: CASSIYSSYEQYF. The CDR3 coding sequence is TGTGCCAGCAGCATCTACAGCTCCTACGAGCAGTACTTC.

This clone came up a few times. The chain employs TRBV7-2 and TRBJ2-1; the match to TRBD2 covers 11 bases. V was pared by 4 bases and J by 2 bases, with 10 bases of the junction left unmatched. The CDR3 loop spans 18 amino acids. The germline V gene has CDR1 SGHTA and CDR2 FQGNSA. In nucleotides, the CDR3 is TGTGCCAGCAGCTCACACCCCGTAGCGGGAGGGGCCTACAATGAGCAGTTCTTC. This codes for CASSSHPVAGGAYNEQFF. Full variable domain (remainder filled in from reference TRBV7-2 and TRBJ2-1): GAGVSQSPSNKVTEKGKDVELRCDPISGHTALYWYRQSLGQGLEFLIYFQGNSAPDKSGLPSDRFSAERTGGSVSTLTIQRTQQEDSAVYLCASSSHPVAGGAYNEQFFGPGTRLTVL.

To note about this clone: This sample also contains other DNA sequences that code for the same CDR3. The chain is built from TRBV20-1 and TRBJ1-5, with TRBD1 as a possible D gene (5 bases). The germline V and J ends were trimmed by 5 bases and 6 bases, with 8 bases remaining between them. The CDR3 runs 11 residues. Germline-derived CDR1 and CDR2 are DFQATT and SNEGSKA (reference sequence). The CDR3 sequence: CSASRGQPQHF. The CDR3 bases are TGCAGTGCTTCAAGGGGTCAGCCCCAGCATTTT.

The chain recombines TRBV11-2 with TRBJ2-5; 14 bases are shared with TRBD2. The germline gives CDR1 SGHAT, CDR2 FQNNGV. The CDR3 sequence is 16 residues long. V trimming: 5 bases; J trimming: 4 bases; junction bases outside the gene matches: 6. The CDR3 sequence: CASSIRLAGGRETQYF. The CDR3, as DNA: TGTGCCAGCAGCATCCGACTAGCGGGAGGGAGAGAGACCCAGTACTTC.

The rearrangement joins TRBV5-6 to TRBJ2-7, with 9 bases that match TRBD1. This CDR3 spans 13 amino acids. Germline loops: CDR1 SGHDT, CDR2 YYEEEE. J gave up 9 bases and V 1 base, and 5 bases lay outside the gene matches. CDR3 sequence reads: CASSLLQGAAQYF. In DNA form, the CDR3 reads TGTGCCAGCAGCTTGCTACAGGGGGCGGCGCAGTACTTC.

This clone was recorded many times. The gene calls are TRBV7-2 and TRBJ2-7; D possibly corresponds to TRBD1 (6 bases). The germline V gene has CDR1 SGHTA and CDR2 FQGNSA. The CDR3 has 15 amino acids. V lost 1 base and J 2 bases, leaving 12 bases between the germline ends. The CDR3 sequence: CASSLGPGAAYEQYF. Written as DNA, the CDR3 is TGTGCCAGCAGCTTAGGCCCAGGGGCAGCCTACGAGCAGTACTTC.

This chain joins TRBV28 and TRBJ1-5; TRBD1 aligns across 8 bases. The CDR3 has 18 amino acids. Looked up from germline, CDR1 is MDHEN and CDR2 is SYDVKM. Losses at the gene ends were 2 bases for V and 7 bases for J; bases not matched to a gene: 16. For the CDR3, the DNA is TGTGCCAGCAGTTTAATCGGCTGGGGCAGGGGGCGATTACAGCCCCAGCATTTT. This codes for CASSLIGWGRGRLQPQHF.

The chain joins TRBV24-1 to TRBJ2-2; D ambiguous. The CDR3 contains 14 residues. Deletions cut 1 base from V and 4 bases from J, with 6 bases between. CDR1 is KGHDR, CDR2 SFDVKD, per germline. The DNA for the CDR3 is TGTGCCACCAGTGATTTATCGGGCACCGGGGAGCTGTTTTTT. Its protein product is CATSDLSGTGELFF.

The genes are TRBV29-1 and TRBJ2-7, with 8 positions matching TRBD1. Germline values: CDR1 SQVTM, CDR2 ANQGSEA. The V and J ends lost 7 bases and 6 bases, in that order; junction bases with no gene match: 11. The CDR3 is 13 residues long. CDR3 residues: CSASGTGGSEQYF. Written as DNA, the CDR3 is TGCAGCGCCTCGGGGACAGGAGGGTCCGAGCAGTACTTC.

Here the CDR3 reads CATSSASGGTEAFF. The CDR3 DNA reads TGTGCCACCAGCAGCGCCTCAGGGGGCACTGAAGCTTTCTTT. V is TRBV15 and J is TRBJ1-1, with 7 bases aligning to TRBD1. Per germline, CDR1 LNHNV and CDR2 YYDKDF (reference sequence). The CDR3 loop spans 14 amino acids. After removal of 3 bases from V and 4 bases from J, the junction contained 5 bases not matched to a gene.

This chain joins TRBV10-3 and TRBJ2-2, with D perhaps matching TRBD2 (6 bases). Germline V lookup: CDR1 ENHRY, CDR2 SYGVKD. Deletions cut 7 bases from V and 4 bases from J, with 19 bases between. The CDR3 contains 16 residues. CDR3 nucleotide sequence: TGTGCCATCAAGTTGTTCGGGAGTGGAGGCACCGGGGAGCTGTTTTTT. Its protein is CAIKLFGSGGTGELFF.

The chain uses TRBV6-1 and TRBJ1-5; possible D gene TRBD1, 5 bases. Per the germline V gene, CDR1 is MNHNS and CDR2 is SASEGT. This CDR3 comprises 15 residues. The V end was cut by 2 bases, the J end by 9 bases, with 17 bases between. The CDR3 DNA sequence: TGTGCCAGCAGTGAATCCCCGAGACAGATTGGGCCCCAGCATTTT. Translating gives CASSESPRQIGPQHF.

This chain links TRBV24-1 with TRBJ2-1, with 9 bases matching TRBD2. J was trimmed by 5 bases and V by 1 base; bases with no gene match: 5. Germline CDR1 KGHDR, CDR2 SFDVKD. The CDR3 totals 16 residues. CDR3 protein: CATSDLRLAGDNEQFF. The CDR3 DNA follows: TGTGCCACCAGTGATTTAAGGTTAGCGGGAGACAATGAGCAGTTCTTC.

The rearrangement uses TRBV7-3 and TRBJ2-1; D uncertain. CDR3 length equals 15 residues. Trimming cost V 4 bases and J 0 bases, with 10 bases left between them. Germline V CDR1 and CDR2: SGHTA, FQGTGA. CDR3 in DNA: TGTGCCAGCAGCTATCAGTCCTCCTCCTACAATGAGCAGTTCTTC. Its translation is CASSYQSSSYNEQFF.

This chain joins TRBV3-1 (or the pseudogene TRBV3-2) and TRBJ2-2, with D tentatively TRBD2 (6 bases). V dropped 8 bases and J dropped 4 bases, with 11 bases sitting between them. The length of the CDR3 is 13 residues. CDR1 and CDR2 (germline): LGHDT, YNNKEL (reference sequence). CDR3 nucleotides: TGTGCCAGCGGTCTAGCGAGCACCGGGGAGCTGTTTTTT. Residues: CASGLASTGELFF.

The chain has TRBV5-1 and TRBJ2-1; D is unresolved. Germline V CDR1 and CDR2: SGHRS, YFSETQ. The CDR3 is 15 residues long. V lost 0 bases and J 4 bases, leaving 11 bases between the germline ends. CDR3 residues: CASSLALTVYNEQFF. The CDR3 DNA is TGCGCCAGCAGCTTGGCCCTTACAGTGTACAATGAGCAGTTCTTC.

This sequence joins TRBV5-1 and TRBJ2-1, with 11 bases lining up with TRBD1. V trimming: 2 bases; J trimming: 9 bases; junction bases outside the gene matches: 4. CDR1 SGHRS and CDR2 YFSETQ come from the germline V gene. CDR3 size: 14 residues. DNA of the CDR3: TGCGCCAGCAGCTTCGGACAGGGGGCAGGTGAGCAGTTCTTC. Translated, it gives CASSFGQGAGEQFF.

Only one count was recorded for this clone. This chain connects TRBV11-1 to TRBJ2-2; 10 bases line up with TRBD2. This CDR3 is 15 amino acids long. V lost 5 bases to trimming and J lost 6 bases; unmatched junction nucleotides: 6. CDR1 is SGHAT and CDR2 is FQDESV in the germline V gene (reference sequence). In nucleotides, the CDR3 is TGTGCCAGCAGCGTCCGGACTAGCGGTCCCGGGGAGCTGTTTTTT. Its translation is CASSVRTSGPGELFF. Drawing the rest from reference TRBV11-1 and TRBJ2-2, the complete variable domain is EAEVAQSPRYKITEKSQAVAFWCDPISGHATLYWYRQILGQGPELLVQFQDESVVDDSQLPKDRFSAERLKGVDSTLKIQPAELGDSAMYLCASSVRTSGPGELFFGEGSRLTVL.

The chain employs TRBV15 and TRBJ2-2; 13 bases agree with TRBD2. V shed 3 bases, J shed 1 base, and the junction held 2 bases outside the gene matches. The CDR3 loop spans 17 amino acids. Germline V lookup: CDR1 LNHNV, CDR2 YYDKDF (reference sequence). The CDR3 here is CATSRRLAGGNTGELFF. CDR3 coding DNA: TGTGCCACCAGCAGGAGACTAGCGGGAGGGAACACCGGGGAGCTGTTTTTT.

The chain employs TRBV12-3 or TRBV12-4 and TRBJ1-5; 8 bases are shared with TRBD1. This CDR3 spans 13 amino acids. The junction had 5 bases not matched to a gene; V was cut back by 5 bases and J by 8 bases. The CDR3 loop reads CASSGTGGEPQHF. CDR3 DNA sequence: TGTGCCAGCAGTGGCACAGGGGGGGAGCCCCAGCATTTT.

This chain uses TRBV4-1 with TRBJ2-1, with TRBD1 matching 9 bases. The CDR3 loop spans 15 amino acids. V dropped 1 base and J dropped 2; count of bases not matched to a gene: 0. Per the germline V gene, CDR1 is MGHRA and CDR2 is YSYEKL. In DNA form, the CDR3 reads TGCGCCAGCAGCCAAGGACAGGGGGCCTACAATGAGCAGTTCTTC. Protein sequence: CASSQGQGAYNEQFF.

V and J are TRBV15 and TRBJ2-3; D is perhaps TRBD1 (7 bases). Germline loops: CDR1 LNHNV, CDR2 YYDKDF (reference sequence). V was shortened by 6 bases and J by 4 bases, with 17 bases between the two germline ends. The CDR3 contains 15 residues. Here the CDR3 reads CATSPGQGGSDTQYF. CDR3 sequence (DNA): TGTGCCACCAGTCCCGGGCAGGGGGGATCAGATACGCAGTATTTT.

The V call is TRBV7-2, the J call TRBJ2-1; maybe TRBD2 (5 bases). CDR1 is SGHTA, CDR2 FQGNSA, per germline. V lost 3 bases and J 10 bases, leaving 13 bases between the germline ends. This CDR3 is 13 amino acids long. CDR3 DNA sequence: TGTGCCAGCAGCTTTCGAGAGGGCAGGGAGCAGTTCTTC. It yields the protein CASSFREGREQFF.

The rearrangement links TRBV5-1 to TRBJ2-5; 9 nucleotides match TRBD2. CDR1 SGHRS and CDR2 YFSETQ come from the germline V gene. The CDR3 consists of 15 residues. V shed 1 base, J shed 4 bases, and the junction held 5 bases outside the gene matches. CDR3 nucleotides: TGCGCCAGCAGCTTGTTAGCGGGAGTGGGAGAGACCCAGTACTTC. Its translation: CASSLLAGVGETQYF. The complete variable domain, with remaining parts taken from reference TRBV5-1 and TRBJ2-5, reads KAGVTQTPRYLIKTRGQQVTLSCSPISGHRSVSWYQQTPGQGLQFLFEYFSETQRNKGNFPGRFSGRQFSNSRSEMNVSTLELGDSALYLCASSLLAGVGETQYFGPGTRLLVL.

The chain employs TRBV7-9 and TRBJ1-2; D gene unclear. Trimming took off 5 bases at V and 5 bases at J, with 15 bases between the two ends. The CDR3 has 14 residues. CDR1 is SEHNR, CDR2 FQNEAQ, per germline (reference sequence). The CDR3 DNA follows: TGTGCCAGCAGCCCCGCCTCGGGGAGATATGGCTACACCTTC. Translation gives CASSPASGRYGYTF.

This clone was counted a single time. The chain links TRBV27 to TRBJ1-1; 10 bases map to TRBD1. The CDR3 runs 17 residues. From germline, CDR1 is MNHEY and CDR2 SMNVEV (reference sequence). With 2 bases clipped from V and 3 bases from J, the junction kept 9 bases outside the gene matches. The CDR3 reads CASSLGTGALKDTEAFF. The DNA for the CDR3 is TGTGCCAGCAGTTTAGGGACAGGGGCACTGAAGGACACTGAAGCTTTCTTT.

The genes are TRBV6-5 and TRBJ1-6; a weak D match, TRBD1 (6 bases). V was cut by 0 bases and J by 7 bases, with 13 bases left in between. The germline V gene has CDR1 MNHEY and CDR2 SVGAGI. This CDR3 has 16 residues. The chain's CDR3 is CASSYSGDTKNSPLHF. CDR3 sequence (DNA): TGTGCCAGCAGTTACTCGGGGGACACAAAAAATTCACCCCTCCACTTT.